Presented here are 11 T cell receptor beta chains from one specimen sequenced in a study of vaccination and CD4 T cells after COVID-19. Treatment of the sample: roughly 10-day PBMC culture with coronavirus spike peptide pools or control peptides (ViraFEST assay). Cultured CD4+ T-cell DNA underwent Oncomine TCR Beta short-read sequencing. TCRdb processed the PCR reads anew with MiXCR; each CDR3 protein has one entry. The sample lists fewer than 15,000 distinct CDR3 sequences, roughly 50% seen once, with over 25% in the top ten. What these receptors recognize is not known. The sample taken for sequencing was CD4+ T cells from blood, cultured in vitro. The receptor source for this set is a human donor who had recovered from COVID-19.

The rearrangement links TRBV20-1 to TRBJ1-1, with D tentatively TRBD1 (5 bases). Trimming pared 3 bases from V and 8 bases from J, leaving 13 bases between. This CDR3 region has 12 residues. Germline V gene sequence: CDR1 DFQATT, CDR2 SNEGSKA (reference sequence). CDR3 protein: CSASLGLGEAFF. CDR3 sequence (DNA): TGCAGTGCTAGCCTGGGGCTCGGCGAAGCTTTCTTT.

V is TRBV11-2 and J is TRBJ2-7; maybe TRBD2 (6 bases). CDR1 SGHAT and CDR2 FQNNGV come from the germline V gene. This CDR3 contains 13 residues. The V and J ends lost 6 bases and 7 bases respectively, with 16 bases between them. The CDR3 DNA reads TGTGCCAGCAGTTCCGACCGAAGCGGGGAGCAGTACTTC. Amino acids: CASSSDRSGEQYF.

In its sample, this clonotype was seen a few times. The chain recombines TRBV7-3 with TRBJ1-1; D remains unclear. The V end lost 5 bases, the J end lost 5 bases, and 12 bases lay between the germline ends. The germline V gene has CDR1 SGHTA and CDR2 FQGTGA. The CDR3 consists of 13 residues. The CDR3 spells CASSAQLGTEAFF. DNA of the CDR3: TGTGCCAGCAGCGCCCAACTCGGGACTGAAGCTTTCTTT.

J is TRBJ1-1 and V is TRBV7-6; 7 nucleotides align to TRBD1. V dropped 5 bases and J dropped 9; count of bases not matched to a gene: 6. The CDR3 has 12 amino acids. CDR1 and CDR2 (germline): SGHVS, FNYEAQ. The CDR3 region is CASSPGQLQAFF. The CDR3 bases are TGTGCCAGCAGCCCGGGACAGCTTCAAGCTTTCTTT.

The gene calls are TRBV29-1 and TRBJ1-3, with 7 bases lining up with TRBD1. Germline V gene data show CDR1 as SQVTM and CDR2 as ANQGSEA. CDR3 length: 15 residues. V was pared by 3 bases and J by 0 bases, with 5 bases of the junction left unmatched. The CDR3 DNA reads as TGCAGCGTTGATGGACAGGCCCCCTCTGGAAACACCATATATTTT. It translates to CSVDGQAPSGNTIYF.

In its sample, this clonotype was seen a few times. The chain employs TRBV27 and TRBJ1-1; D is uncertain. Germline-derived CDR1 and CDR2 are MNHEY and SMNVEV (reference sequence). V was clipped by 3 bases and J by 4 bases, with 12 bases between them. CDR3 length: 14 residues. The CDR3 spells CASSFSGRTTEAFF. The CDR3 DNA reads TGTGCCAGCAGTTTCTCTGGCCGAACCACTGAAGCTTTCTTT.

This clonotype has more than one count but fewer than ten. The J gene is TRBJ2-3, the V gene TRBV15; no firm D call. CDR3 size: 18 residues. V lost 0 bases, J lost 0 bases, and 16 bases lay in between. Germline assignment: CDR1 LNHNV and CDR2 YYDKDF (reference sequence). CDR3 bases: TGTGCCACCAGCAGAGATCGGTCCGGCGGTCCGAGCACAGATACGCAGTATTTT. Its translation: CATSRDRSGGPSTDTQYF. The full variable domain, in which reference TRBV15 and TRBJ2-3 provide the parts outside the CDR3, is DAMVIQNPRYQVTQFGKPVTLSCSQTLNHNVMYWYQQKSSQAPKLLFHYYDKDFNNEADTPDNFQSRRPNTSFCFLDIRSPGLGDTAMYLCATSRDRSGGPSTDTQYFGPGTRLTVL.

This CDR3 is CASSRSGGVETQYF. The CDR3, as DNA: TGTGCCAGCAGCCGCAGCGGGGGGGTAGAGACCCAGTACTTC. The chain joins TRBV6-2 or TRBV6-3 to TRBJ2-5, with 10 positions matching TRBD2. CDR3 length: 14 amino acids. V was pared by 6 bases and J by 4 bases, with 5 bases of the junction left unmatched. Germline V gene data show CDR1 as MNHEY and CDR2 as SVGEGT.

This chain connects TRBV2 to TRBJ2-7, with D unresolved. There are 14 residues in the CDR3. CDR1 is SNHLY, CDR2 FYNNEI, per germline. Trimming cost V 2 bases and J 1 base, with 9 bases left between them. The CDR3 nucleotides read TGTGCCAGCAGTGAATTCCGGGTATCCTACGAGCAGTACTTC. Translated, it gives CASSEFRVSYEQYF.

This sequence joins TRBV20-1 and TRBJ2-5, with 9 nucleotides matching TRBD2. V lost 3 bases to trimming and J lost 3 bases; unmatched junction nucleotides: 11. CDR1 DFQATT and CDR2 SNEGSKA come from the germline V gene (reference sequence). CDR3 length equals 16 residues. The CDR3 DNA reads TGCAGTGCTAGGGATGCCCTAGCGGGATACGAAGAGACCCAGTACTTC. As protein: CSARDALAGYEETQYF.

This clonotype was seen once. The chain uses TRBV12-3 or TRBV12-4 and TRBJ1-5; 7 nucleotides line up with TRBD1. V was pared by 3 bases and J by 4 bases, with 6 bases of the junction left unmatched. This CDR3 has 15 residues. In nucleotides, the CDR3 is TGTGCCAGCAGTTTTGTAGGGGGCCGGAATCAGCCCCAGCATTTT. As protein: CASSFVGGRNQPQHF.